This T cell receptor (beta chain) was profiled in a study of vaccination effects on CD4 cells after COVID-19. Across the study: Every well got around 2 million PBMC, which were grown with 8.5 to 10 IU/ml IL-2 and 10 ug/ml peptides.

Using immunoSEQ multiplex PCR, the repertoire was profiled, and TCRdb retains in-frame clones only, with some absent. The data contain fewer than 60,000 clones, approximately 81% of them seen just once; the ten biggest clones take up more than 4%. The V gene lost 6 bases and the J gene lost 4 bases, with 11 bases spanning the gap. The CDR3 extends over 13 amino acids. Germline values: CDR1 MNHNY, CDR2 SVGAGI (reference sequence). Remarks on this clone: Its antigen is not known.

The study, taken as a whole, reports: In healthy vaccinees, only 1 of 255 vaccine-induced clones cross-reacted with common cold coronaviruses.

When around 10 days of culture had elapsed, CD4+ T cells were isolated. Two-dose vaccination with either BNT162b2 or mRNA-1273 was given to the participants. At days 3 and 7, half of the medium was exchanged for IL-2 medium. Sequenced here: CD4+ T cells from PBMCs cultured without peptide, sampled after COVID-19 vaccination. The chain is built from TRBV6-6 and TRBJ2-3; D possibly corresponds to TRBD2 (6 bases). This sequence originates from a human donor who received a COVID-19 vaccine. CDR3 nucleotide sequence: TGTGCCAGCAGACTCCGGGAGCCAGATACGCAGTATTTT. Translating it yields CASRLREPDTQYF.